The 26 T cell receptor beta chains below come from one sample, sequenced in a study of shared clonotypes between healthy human individuals. The data were produced by immunoSEQ multiplex PCR, yet TCRdb's version contains in-frame clones alone and is incomplete. Among roughly 2.1 million clones, 85% to 95% were seen once, and the ten largest hold under 2%. Naive CD8 isolation took CD45RO-negative cells positively selected for CCR7 and excluded terminally differentiated effector memory CD45RA+ cells. The material sequenced was naive CD8+ T cells from PBMCs. The receptors originated from a man aged 18 to 29 in good health. Some clones in this sample may be carry-over from other donors' samples.

The J gene is TRBJ2-1, the V gene TRBV7-9, with 10 positions matching TRBD2. This CDR3 comprises 15 residues. V shed 5 bases and J 9 bases; nucleotides not matched to a gene: 10. Germline-derived CDR1 and CDR2 are SEHNR and FQNEAQ (reference sequence). The CDR3 region has the DNA TGTGCCAGCAGCCCCGGGAGCGGGAGGGCGCGTGAGCAGTTCTTC. It is translated as CASSPGSGRAREQFF.

Remarks on this clone: The same CDR3 also results from other DNA sequences found in this sample. J is TRBJ2-2 and V is TRBV10-3, with TRBD1 matching over 7 bases. V trimming: 9 bases; J trimming: 6 bases; junction bases outside the gene matches: 1. The CDR3 extends over 11 amino acids. Germline V gene lookup returns CDR1 ENHRY and CDR2 SYGVKD. As DNA, the CDR3 is TGTGCCATAGGGGGCGCCGGGGAGCTGTTTTTT. Translating gives CAIGGAGELFF.

The chain recombines TRBV15 with TRBJ1-4; D gene uncertain. This CDR3 is 12 amino acids long. With 3 bases removed from V and 8 bases from J, the gap between germline ends came to 7 bases. Looked up from germline, CDR1 is LNHNV and CDR2 is YYDKDF (reference sequence). This CDR3 reads CATSSREEKLFF. CDR3 in DNA: TGTGCCACCAGCAGCAGAGAAGAAAAACTGTTTTTT. Variable domain in full (rest from reference TRBV15 and TRBJ1-4): DAMVIQNPRYQVTQFGKPVTLSCSQTLNHNVMYWYQQKSSQAPKLLFHYYDKDFNNEADTPDNFQSRRPNTSFCFLDIRSPGLGDTAMYLCATSSREEKLFFGSGTQLSVL.

The V gene is TRBV9, the J gene TRBJ1-4; tentative D call: TRBD1 (5 bases). Germline lookup yields CDR1 SGDLS and CDR2 YYNGEE. Trimming removed 3 bases from V and 8 bases from J, with 17 bases in between. The CDR3 spans 15 residues. The CDR3 bases are TGTGCCAGCAGCGCCAGTGCAGGGTTTGAGGAAAAACTGTTTTTT. This translates into CASSASAGFEEKLFF.

The chain carries TRBV10-3 and TRBJ2-3; D gene uncertain. CDR1 ENHRY and CDR2 SYGVKD come from the germline V gene. The CDR3 has 15 residues. Trimming removed 4 bases at V and 7 bases at J, with 18 bases between. As DNA, the CDR3 is TGTGCCATCAGTGCCAAAACTTTCTACTCGAATACGCAGTATTTT. Its protein is CAISAKTFYSNTQYF.

This chain uses TRBV7-9 with TRBJ2-1; possibly TRBD1 or TRBD2 for D (5 bases each). Deletions cut 2 bases from V and 4 bases from J, with 12 bases between. The CDR3 sequence is 15 residues long. From germline, CDR1 is SEHNR and CDR2 FQNEAQ (reference sequence). In nucleotides, the CDR3 is TGTGCCAGCAGCTTAACGGGGCCCCTATACAATGAGCAGTTCTTC. It is translated as CASSLTGPLYNEQFF.

The count of this clone is one. The sample carries other DNA sequences with the same CDR3. The chain recombines TRBV6-5 with TRBJ2-7, with 7 bases aligning to TRBD1. Trimming took 0 bases from V and 2 from J; bases not matched to a gene: 7. This CDR3 is 16 amino acids long. CDR1 and CDR2 from the germline V gene are MNHEY and SVGAGI. The CDR3 here is CASSYSTGQVAYEQYF. The CDR3, as DNA: TGTGCCAGCAGTTACTCGACCGGACAGGTCGCCTACGAGCAGTACTTC.

CDR3 residues: CATSRSKGASEKLFF. Here the CDR3 DNA reads TGTGCCACCAGCAGATCCAAGGGGGCTAGTGAAAAACTGTTTTTT. The chain has TRBV15 and TRBJ1-4; 7 positions match TRBD1. This CDR3 region has 15 residues. V lost 2 bases, J lost 7 bases, and 7 bases stayed unmatched. The germline V gene has CDR1 LNHNV and CDR2 YYDKDF (reference sequence).

The chain links TRBV27 to TRBJ1-5, with D tentatively TRBD1 (6 bases). The CDR3 sequence is 15 residues long. V lost 1 base, J lost 5 bases, and 12 bases lay in between. CDR1 and CDR2 from the germline V gene are MNHEY and SMNVEV (reference sequence). The CDR3 protein is CASSLYWGAHQPQHF. The CDR3 DNA sequence: TGTGCCAGCAGTTTATATTGGGGGGCGCATCAGCCCCAGCATTTT.

A single count supports this clone. This chain uses TRBV28 with TRBJ2-7; perhaps TRBD2 as D (6 bases). Between the trimmed V and J ends, which lost 5 bases and 2 bases, there was a span of 22 bases. CDR1 is MDHEN, CDR2 SYDVKM, per germline. The CDR3 extends over 17 amino acids. CDR3 sequence (DNA): TGTGCCAGCAGTCAACGGAGGAATCAGGGAGGTCCCTACGAGCAGTACTTC. It is translated as CASSQRRNQGGPYEQYF.

The chain has TRBV10-3 and TRBJ2-1, with TRBD2 matching over 8 bases. In germline, CDR1 is ENHRY, CDR2 SYGVKD. Trimming took 6 bases from V and 5 from J; bases not matched to a gene: 12. The CDR3 is made up of 16 amino acids. The CDR3 region is CAISPSGSKIDNEQFF. The CDR3 DNA follows: TGTGCCATCAGCCCAAGCGGGAGCAAGATCGACAATGAGCAGTTCTTC.

This clone was observed once. This chain links TRBV5-1 with TRBJ1-3, with D unresolved. CDR3 size: 14 residues. Trimming stripped 4 bases from V and 4 bases from J, with 12 bases between. CDR1 and CDR2 from the germline V gene are SGHRS and YFSETQ. The CDR3 nucleotides read TGCGCCAGCAGCCCGGCGCAGTCCGGAAACACCATATATTTT. This encodes CASSPAQSGNTIYF.

The J gene is TRBJ2-7, the V gene TRBV7-9; 10 nucleotides agree with TRBD2. Germline values: CDR1 SEHNR, CDR2 FQNEAQ (reference sequence). The ends lost 4 bases at V and 3 bases at J; junction bases unmatched: 9. This CDR3 contains 16 residues. In DNA, the CDR3 is TGTGCCAGCAGCTCGACCCGACTAGCGGGCTACTACGAGCAGTACTTC. It yields the protein CASSSTRLAGYYEQYF.

The chain uses TRBV10-3 and TRBJ1-2; TRBD1 is a possible D gene (5 bases). The CDR3 extends over 14 amino acids. The germline V gene has CDR1 ENHRY and CDR2 SYGVKD. Trimming removed 4 bases at V and 4 bases at J, with 13 bases between. The CDR3 bases are TGTGCCATCAGTGGCCGGCAGGGAACCTATGGCTACACCTTC. It specifies CAISGRQGTYGYTF.

Regarding this clone: This sample also contains other DNA sequences that code for the same CDR3. This chain connects TRBV5-4 to TRBJ2-7, with 8 bases identical to TRBD1. Germline V gene data show CDR1 as SGHNT and CDR2 as YYREEE (reference sequence). With 1 base clipped from V and 3 bases from J, the junction kept 6 bases outside the gene matches. The CDR3 runs to 15 residues. CDR3 loop: CASSLRAGGFYEQYF. The CDR3 coding sequence is TGTGCCAGCAGCTTGAGGGCAGGGGGCTTCTACGAGCAGTACTTC.

The CDR3 is CASSEAFEVGMAPPQYF. Here the CDR3 DNA reads TGTGCCAGCAGTGAAGCGTTTGAGGTCGGAATGGCCCCTCCCCAGTACTTC. The V gene is TRBV2, the J gene TRBJ2-7; D gene uncertain. CDR3 length: 17 residues. Per the germline V gene, CDR1 is SNHLY and CDR2 is FYNNEI. Deletions cut 0 bases from V and 10 bases from J, with 25 bases between.

In its sample, this clone was seen once. The chain uses TRBV27 and TRBJ2-3; D not resolved. Deletions cut 3 bases from V and 5 bases from J, with 9 bases between. This CDR3 has 13 amino acids. Germline CDR1 reads MNHEY; CDR2 reads SMNVEV (reference sequence). The CDR3 bases are TGTGCCAGCAGTTTGGACGTAGGAGATACGCAGTATTTT. Amino acid sequence: CASSLDVGDTQYF.

V gene TRBV14 combines with J gene TRBJ1-2, with no clear D. V lost 1 base and J 4 bases, leaving 7 bases between the germline ends. CDR1 SGHDN and CDR2 FVKESK come from the germline V gene. The CDR3 consists of 13 residues. The CDR3 here is CASSQVASYGYTF. The CDR3 DNA is TGTGCCAGCAGCCAAGTGGCCAGCTATGGCTACACCTTC.

The chain combines TRBV19 with TRBJ2-2; tentatively, D is TRBD2 (6 bases). V shed 5 bases and J shed 7 bases, with 20 bases lying between them. The CDR3 sequence is 16 residues long. Germline CDR1 and CDR2: LNHDA and SQIVND (reference sequence). CDR3 region: CASSPPEGRLVGELFF. DNA of the CDR3: TGTGCCAGTAGTCCACCGGAGGGGCGATTGGTCGGGGAGCTGTTTTTT.

This clone occurred once. This chain connects TRBV6-6 to TRBJ2-7, with 11 nucleotides matching TRBD1. Germline V gene lookup returns CDR1 MNHNY and CDR2 SVGAGI (reference sequence). The V and J ends lost 6 bases and 3 bases, in that order; junction bases with no gene match: 7. The CDR3 is 15 residues long. CDR3 bases: TGTGCCAGCAGGACGGGACAGGGGGTGATCTACGAGCAGTACTTC. This gives the protein CASRTGQGVIYEQYF.

The chain uses TRBV7-2 and TRBJ2-4, with a weak D call TRBD2 (9 bases). Trimming took off 4 bases at V and 5 bases at J, with 24 bases between the two ends. The V gene's germline CDR1 is SGHTA and CDR2 FQGNSA. The CDR3 has 18 amino acids. The CDR3 loop is CASSWLAGLPGGQNIQYF. As DNA, the CDR3 is TGTGCCAGCAGCTGGCTAGCGGGGCTTCCAGGGGGCCAAAACATTCAGTACTTC.

This chain connects TRBV28 to TRBJ2-5; TRBD2 agrees at 8 bases. V shed 3 bases and J 1 base; nucleotides not matched to a gene: 4. The length of the CDR3 is 15 residues. Germline CDR1 MDHEN, CDR2 SYDVKM. CDR3 protein: CASSFTSGLQETQYF. The DNA for the CDR3 is TGTGCCAGCAGTTTCACTAGCGGACTCCAAGAGACCCAGTACTTC.

The chain is built from TRBV9 and TRBJ2-7; no clear D gene. In germline, CDR1 is SGDLS, CDR2 YYNGEE. Trimming took off 4 bases at V and 5 bases at J, with 13 bases between the two ends. There are 13 residues in the CDR3. The DNA of the CDR3 is TGTGCCAGCAGCTTTATGACCTCTGACGAGCAGTACTTC. Its protein product is CASSFMTSDEQYF.

The chain carries TRBV4-2 and TRBJ2-7; TRBD2 matches at 15 bases. CDR1 and CDR2 from the germline V gene are LGHNA and YNFKEQ. J was trimmed by 4 bases and V by 4 bases; bases with no gene match: 11. This CDR3 is 18 amino acids long. CDR3: CASSLGLAGGPVVYEQYF. For the CDR3, the DNA is TGTGCCAGCAGCCTCGGACTAGCGGGAGGGCCAGTTGTATACGAGCAGTACTTC.

This sequence joins TRBV11-2 and TRBJ2-7; D remains ambiguous. Trimming left V 3 bases short and J 3 bases short, with 9 bases between. This CDR3 is 13 amino acids long. Germline CDR1 reads SGHAT; CDR2 reads FQNNGV. CDR3 in amino acids: CASSFSSFYEQYF. CDR3 nucleotides: TGTGCCAGCAGCTTTTCCAGCTTCTACGAGCAGTACTTC.

This chain links TRBV5-6 with TRBJ2-7; D uncertain. The germline CDR1 and CDR2 sequences are SGHDT and YYEEEE. Trimming pared 1 base from V and 3 bases from J, leaving 8 bases between. This CDR3 spans 13 amino acids. The CDR3 sequence is CASSLLLGYEQYF. The CDR3 DNA sequence: TGTGCCAGCAGCTTGCTTTTGGGCTACGAGCAGTACTTC.